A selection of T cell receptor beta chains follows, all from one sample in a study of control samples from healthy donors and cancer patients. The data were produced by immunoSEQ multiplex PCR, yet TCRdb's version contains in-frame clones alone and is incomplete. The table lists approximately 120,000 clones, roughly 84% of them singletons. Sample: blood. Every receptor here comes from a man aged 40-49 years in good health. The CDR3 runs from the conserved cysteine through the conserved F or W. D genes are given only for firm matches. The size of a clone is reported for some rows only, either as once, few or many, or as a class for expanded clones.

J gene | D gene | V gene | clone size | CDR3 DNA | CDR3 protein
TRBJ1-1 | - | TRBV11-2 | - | TGTGCCAGCAGCTACTTCTCGGGGGGCACTGAAGCTTTCTTT | CASSYFSGGTEAFF
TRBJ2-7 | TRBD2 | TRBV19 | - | TGTGCCAGTAAGCTAGCGGGGGCCTACGAGCAGTACTTC | CASKLAGAYEQYF
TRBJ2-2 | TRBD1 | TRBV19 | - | TGTGCCAGTACCCGGGACAGGGCGAACACCGGGGAGCTGTTTTTT | CASTRDRANTGELFF
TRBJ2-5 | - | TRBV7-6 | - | TGTGCCAGCAGCTTAGCCGCGGGCAGGGGTGAGGTGGTGGACGAGACCCAGTACTTC | CASSLAAGRGEVVDETQYF
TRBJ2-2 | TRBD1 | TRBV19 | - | TGTGCCAGTAGTGCCGGGACAGGGGTCACCGGGGAGCTGTTTTTT | CASSAGTGVTGELFF
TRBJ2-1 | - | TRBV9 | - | TGTGCCAGCAGCCTATGGTCAACCTCCCGCTCGGTGGGCAATGAGCAGTTCTTC | CASSLWSTSRSVGNEQFF
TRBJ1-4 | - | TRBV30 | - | TGTGCCTGGAGTGAGCCAACAGCGTATAATGAAAAACTGTTTTTT | CAWSEPTAYNEKLFF
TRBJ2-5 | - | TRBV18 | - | TGTGCCAGCTCACCATTGCGCCAAGAGACCCAGTACTTC | CASSPLRQETQYF
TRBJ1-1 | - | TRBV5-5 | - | TGTGCCAGCAGCTTGACAGCTTCTTCGAACACTGAAGCTTTCTTT | CASSLTASSNTEAFF
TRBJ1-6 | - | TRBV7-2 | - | TGTGCCAGCAGCTTAGCACAGGGTTCCTATAATTCACCCCTCCACTTT | CASSLAQGSYNSPLHF
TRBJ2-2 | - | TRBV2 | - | TGTGCCAGCAGTGAAGCGCGTAGGACCGGGGAGCTGTTTTTT | CASSEARRTGELFF
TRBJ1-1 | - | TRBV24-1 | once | TGTGCCACCAGTGCTGTGGAAAGGGGAGCAGCTTTCTTT | CATSAVERGAAFF
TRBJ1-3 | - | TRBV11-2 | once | TGTGCCAGCAGCTCCCCGGGGGGCCCCTGGGGGACCATATATTTT | CASSSPGGPWGTIYF
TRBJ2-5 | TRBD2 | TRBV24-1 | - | TGTGCCACCAGTGATTTCATCCTAGCGGGGGGTAAAGAGACCCAGTACTTC | CATSDFILAGGKETQYF
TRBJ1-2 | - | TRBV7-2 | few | TGTGCCAGCAGCAACCGGCTAACAAGACAGGAGGGCAACTATGGCTACACCTTC | CASSNRLTRQEGNYGYTF
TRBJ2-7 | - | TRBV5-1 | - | TGCGCCAGCAGCTTGGAAGGGGTCTCCTACGAGCAGTACTTC | CASSLEGVSYEQYF
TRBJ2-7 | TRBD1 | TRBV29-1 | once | TGCAGCGTCGGAACCGGGACAGGGGCCTACGAGCAGTACTTC | CSVGTGTGAYEQYF
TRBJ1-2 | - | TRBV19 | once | TGTGCCAGTAGTATGGGCAGATGGGGCTACACCTTC | CASSMGRWGYTF
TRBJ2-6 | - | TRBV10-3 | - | TGTGCCATCAACGGCAGCCCCTCGAAGGGGGCCAACGTCCTGACTTTC | CAINGSPSKGANVLTF
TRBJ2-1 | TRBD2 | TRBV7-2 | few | TGTGCCAGCAGCTTAGGTGGGACTAGCGGGGGGACCGAGCAGTTCTTC | CASSLGGTSGGTEQFF
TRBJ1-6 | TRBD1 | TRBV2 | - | TGTGCCAGCAGTCGGACAGGGGCACCCTCCTATAATTCACCCCTCCACTTT | CASSRTGAPSYNSPLHF
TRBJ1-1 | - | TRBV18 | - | TGTGCCAGCTCACCGAGTTTAGGGGGTCGGACTGAAGCTTTCTTT | CASSPSLGGRTEAFF
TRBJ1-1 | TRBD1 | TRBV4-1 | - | TGCGCCAGCAGCTTTTATGGACAGGGGAGGACTGAAGCTTTCTTT | CASSFYGQGRTEAFF
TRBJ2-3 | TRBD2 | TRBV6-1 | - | TGTGCCAGCAGTGATAGCGGGGGGCGGACAGATACGCAGTATTTT | CASSDSGGRTDTQYF
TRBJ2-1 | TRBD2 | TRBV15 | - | TGTGCCACCAGCAGAGAGACTAGCGGGGGACCGTACAATGAGCAGTTCTTC | CATSRETSGGPYNEQFF
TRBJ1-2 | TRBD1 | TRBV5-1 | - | TGCGCCAGCACTTACGGACAGGGGGGATATGGCTACACCTTC | CASTYGQGGYGYTF
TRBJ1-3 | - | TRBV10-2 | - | TGCGCCAGTGGGAGCTCTGGAAACACCATATATTTT | CASGSSGNTIYF
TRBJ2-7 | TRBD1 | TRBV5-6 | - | TGTGCCAGCAGCCCAGGGACAGGGAAAATCGAGCAGTACTTC | CASSPGTGKIEQYF
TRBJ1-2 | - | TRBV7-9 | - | TGTGCCAGCAGCTTAGGCGGGACGGTGGGGGGCTACACCTTC | CASSLGGTVGGYTF
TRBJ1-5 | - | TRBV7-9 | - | TGTGCCAGCAGCTTAAGTGGGAATCAGCCCCAGCATTTT | CASSLSGNQPQHF
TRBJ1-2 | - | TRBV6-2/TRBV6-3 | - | TGTGCCAGCAGCACTTCGGCGGCCCCTCGGGGCTACACCTTC | CASSTSAAPRGYTF
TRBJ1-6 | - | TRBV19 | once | TGTGCCAGTAGTAAATGGTCTGGGGGGAATTCACCCCTCCACTTT | CASSKWSGGNSPLHF
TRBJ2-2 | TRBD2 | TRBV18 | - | TGTGCCAGCTCACCACCGAGGACTAGCGGGGAATACACCGGGGAGCTGTTTTTT | CASSPPRTSGEYTGELFF
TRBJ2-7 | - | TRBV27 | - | TGTGCCAGCAGTCTCGGACTACGATCTACCTACGAGCAGTACTTC | CASSLGLRSTYEQYF
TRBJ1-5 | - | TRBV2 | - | TGTGCCAGCAGTGAGGGGGGGTACAGTAATCAGCCCCAGCATTTT | CASSEGGYSNQPQHF
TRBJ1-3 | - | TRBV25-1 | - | TGTGCCAGCAGTGAAGGAAAGAGCTCTGGAAACACCATATATTTT | CASSEGKSSGNTIYF
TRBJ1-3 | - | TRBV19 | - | TGTGCCAGTAGTATAGGGGGCGCTCGTGGAAACACCATATATTTT | CASSIGGARGNTIYF
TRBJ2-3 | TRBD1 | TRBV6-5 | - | TGTGCCAGCAGTTACACCGGGACAGGGGATCATACGCAGTATTTT | CASSYTGTGDHTQYF
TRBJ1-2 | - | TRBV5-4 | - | TGTGCCAGCAGCTTCGTGGAAAACTATGGCTACACCTTC | CASSFVENYGYTF
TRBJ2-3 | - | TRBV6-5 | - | TGTGCCAGCAGCCCGGGACTTAGCACAGATACGCAGTATTTT | CASSPGLSTDTQYF
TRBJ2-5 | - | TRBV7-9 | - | TGTGCCAGCAGCTTGGCTGGCACACGAGTGGCCCAGTACTTC | CASSLAGTRVAQYF
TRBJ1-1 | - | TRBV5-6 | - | TGTGCCAGCAGCTTGGACGCAGGCACTGAAGCTTTCTTT | CASSLDAGTEAFF
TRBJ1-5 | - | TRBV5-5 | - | TGTGCCAGCAGCTTGGTGGCAGGCGGCAATCAGCCCCAGCATTTT | CASSLVAGGNQPQHF
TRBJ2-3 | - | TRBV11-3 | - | TGTGCCAGCAGACCGGGTAGCACAGATACGCAGTATTTT | CASRPGSTDTQYF
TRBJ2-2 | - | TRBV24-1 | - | TGTGCCACCAGTGATTCGTCGGCCTGGACCACCGGGGAGCTGTTTTTT | CATSDSSAWTTGELFF
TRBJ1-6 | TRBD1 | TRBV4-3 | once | TGCGCCAGCAGCCATCTTAACAGGGGCGATAATTCACCCCTCCACTTT | CASSHLNRGDNSPLHF
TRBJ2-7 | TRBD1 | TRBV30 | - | TGTGCCTGGAGTGTACGAGACAGGGGGCCCTCCTACGAGCAGTACTTC | CAWSVRDRGPSYEQYF
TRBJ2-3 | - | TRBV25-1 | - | TGTGCCAGCAGTGAATCGTGGGGTAGCCCGGCCTCTGATACGCAGTATTTT | CASSESWGSPASDTQYF